The 8 T cell receptor beta chains below all came from one sample that was sequenced in a study of blood T cells in healthy people across ages. Primers used in a second PCR of roughly 7 to 12 cycles were a sample-barcoded 5' primer and a J-beta primer mix. In TCRdb, the 5' RACE reads were re-called with MiXCR into one record per CDR3 protein. The sample shows about 1.5 million distinct CDR3 sequences, approximately 42% of them seen only once. Sequenced sample: blood. These receptor sequences come from a woman between 18 and 30 years old in good health.

The chain recombines TRBV12-3 or TRBV12-4 with TRBJ2-4; 9 bases align to TRBD1. CDR3 length equals 18 residues. V trimming: 0 bases; J trimming: 0 bases; junction bases outside the gene matches: 6. CDR3 DNA sequence: TGTGCCAGCAGTTTAGCGCGGGGACAGGGTAGAGCCAAAAACATTCAGTACTTC. This sequence encodes CASSLARGQGRAKNIQYF.

This clonotype turned up a few times. CDR3 residues: CATRPGQYNQPQHF. The CDR3 nucleotides are TGTGCCACCAGGCCTGGACAGTACAATCAGCCCCAGCATTTT. This chain links TRBV15 with TRBJ1-5, with TRBD1 as a possible D gene (6 bases). Germline V gene sequence: CDR1 LNHNV, CDR2 YYDKDF (reference sequence). The CDR3 contains 14 residues. The V gene lost 6 bases and the J gene lost 3 bases, with 12 bases spanning the gap.

The chain employs TRBV7-8 and TRBJ2-5, with 8 nucleotides matching TRBD2. The J segment lost 4 bases and the V segment lost 1 base, leaving 8 bases of the junction unmatched. In germline, CDR1 is SGHVS, CDR2 FQNEAQ. This CDR3 region has 16 residues. The CDR3 protein is CASSLGRAGERETQYF. The CDR3 nucleotides are TGTGCCAGCAGCTTAGGTCGAGCGGGAGAACGAGAGACCCAGTACTTC.

This chain joins TRBV12-3 or TRBV12-4 and TRBJ1-2, with TRBD1 matching 7 bases. This CDR3 has 14 amino acids. V dropped 7 bases and J dropped 2; count of bases not matched to a gene: 7. DNA for the CDR3: TGTGCCAGCACAAGCGGGGACAGAAACTATGGCTACACCTTC. Translation gives CASTSGDRNYGYTF.

In its sample, this clonotype was seen many times. V and J are TRBV29-1 and TRBJ2-1; the match to TRBD1 covers 8 bases. The CDR3 has 13 residues. J lost 8 bases, V lost 5 bases, and 8 bases had no gene match. Germline V gene data show CDR1 as SQVTM and CDR2 as ANQGSEA. The CDR3 protein is CSVSPGGSYEQFF. As DNA, the CDR3 is TGCAGCGTTTCTCCAGGGGGCAGCTATGAGCAGTTCTTC.

J is TRBJ1-2 and V is TRBV20-1; D is unresolved. V lost 4 bases, J lost 12 bases, and 24 bases lay in between. CDR3 length: 14 residues. CDR1 is DFQATT, CDR2 SNEGSKA, per germline (reference sequence). In nucleotides, the CDR3 is TGCAGTGCTATCTCCGGGCAGGAGCATAGGAGGGACACCTTC. This codes for CSAISGQEHRRDTF.

This chain connects TRBV20-1 to TRBJ1-2; D possibly corresponds to TRBD1 (6 bases). Germline values: CDR1 DFQATT, CDR2 SNEGSKA (reference sequence). This CDR3 contains 16 residues. Trimming cost V 0 bases and J 8 bases, with 22 bases left between them. The CDR3 here is CSARDLMQGTLYGYTF. The CDR3 region has the DNA TGCAGTGCTAGAGATCTTATGCAGGGGACGTTGTACGGCTACACCTTC.

This clonotype was counted between two and nine times. The genes are TRBV9 and TRBJ2-7; weak D call: TRBD2 (6 bases). Germline V CDR1 and CDR2: SGDLS, YYNGEE. The V end lost 0 bases, the J end lost 2 bases, and 12 bases lay between the germline ends. This CDR3 is built from 15 residues. For the CDR3, the DNA is TGTGCCAGCAGCGTAGAGGTGGGGGGAACCTACGAGCAGTACTTC. Translation gives CASSVEVGGTYEQYF. The variable domain in full, with the rest retrieved from reference TRBV9 and TRBJ2-7, is DSGVTQTPKHLITATGQRVTLRCSPRSGDLSVYWYQQSLDQGLQFLIQYYNGEERAKGNILERFSAQQFPDLHSELNLSSLELGDSALYFCASSVEVGGTYEQYFGPGTRLTVT.